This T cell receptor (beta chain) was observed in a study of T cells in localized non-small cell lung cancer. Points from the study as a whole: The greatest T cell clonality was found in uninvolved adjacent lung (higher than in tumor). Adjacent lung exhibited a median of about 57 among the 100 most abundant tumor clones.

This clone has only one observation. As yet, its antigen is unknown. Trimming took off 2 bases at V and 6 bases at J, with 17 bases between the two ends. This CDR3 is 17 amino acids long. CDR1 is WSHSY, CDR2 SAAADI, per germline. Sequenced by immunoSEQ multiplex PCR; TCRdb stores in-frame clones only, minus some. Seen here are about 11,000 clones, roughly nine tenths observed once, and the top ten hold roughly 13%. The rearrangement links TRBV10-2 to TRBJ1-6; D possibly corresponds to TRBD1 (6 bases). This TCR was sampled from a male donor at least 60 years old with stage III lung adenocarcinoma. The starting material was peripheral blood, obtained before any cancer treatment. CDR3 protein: CASSEGRDKLANSPLHF. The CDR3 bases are TGCGCCAGCAGTGAGGGCCGGGACAAGCTCGCTAATTCACCCCTCCACTTT.